This T cell receptor (beta chain) was found in a study of cytomegalovirus exposure and HLA in healthy donors. Study results and caveats: In a later analysis, across HLA loci, associated TCR counts were highest for DRB1, lowest for HLA-C. Later, an analysis showed that TCR beta chains associated with HLA were more clonally expanded than others that were equally common. On later analysis, the bulk of CMV-associated TCR beta chains appeared to be HLA-restricted.

Concerning this clone: Its antigen is undetermined.

Germline CDR1 and CDR2: SGHVS and FQNEAQ. This CDR3 has 17 amino acids. V was clipped by 5 bases and J by 8 bases, with 24 bases between them. Donors in the study were healthy people who gave bone marrow. Vbeta (60) and Jbeta (13) primers were used in the PCR. Data came from immunoSEQ multiplex PCR; TCRdb stores just in-frame clones and leaves some out. The data show roughly 97,000 clones, around 80% seen once. This chain links TRBV7-8 with TRBJ1-4; perhaps TRBD1 as D (5 bases). This receptor was obtained from a woman in her forties in good health and CMV-seronegative. The sequenced material came from PBMCs. The CDR3, as DNA: TGTGCCAGCAGCCGTACCAGGTTTTCGGGGGTAGAAGAAAAACTGTTTTTT. Translation gives CASSRTRFSGVEEKLFF.